Shown below are 15 T cell receptor beta chains from a single sample sequenced in a study of blood T cell repertoires in COVID-19. Some clones are missing from TCRdb's copy, which holds only in-frame ones; the method was immunoSEQ multiplex PCR. The sample carries 150,000 or so clones, approximately 78% recorded once. Material: peripheral blood. These receptors all come from a human donor with acute or convalescent COVID-19. The donor label of this sample is uncertain.

The chain has TRBV15 and TRBJ1-5; D may be TRBD1 (5 bases). CDR3 length equals 15 residues. V was clipped by 1 base and J by 0 bases, with 7 bases between them. CDR1 LNHNV and CDR2 YYDKDF come from the germline V gene (reference sequence). The CDR3 region is CATSRGGHSNQPQHF. The CDR3 DNA reads as TGTGCCACCAGCAGAGGAGGACATAGCAATCAGCCCCAGCATTTT.

The V call is TRBV5-1, the J call TRBJ1-2, with a weak D call TRBD1 (5 bases). The CDR3 is 14 amino acids. Trimming cost V 0 bases and J 7 bases, with 13 bases left between them. The germline V gene encodes CDR1 SGHRS and CDR2 YFSETQ. The CDR3 DNA reads TGCGCCAGCAGCTTGGCCGCACAGGAGGGTGGCTACACCTTC. It yields the protein CASSLAAQEGGYTF.

This rearrangement joins TRBV6-4 to TRBJ2-2, with TRBD2 identical over 7 bases. The CDR3 has 15 residues. Looked up from germline, CDR1 is MRHNA and CDR2 is SNTAGT. The junction had 7 bases not matched to a gene; V was cut back by 5 bases and J by 4 bases. The CDR3 DNA follows: TGTGCCAGCAGTTCCCAGACTAGCACCACCGGGGAGCTGTTTTTT. Translating gives CASSSQTSTTGELFF.

The chain recombines TRBV30 with TRBJ2-1; D might be TRBD2 (6 bases). V was clipped by 8 bases and J by 0 bases, with 14 bases between them. Germline CDR1 GTSNPN, CDR2 SVGIG (reference sequence). CDR3 length equals 14 residues. The CDR3 spells CAQHRGSSYNEQFF. In DNA, the CDR3 is TGTGCCCAACACCGGGGGAGCTCCTACAATGAGCAGTTCTTC.

The gene calls are TRBV3-1 (or the pseudogene TRBV3-2) and TRBJ1-4; 7 nucleotides line up with TRBD1. CDR1 is LGHDT and CDR2 is YNNKEL in the germline V gene (reference sequence). The CDR3 has 14 residues. V shed 2 bases, J shed 13 bases, and the junction held 10 bases outside the gene matches. CDR3 sequence (DNA): TGTGCCAGCAGCCAACCCGGAGGGGGCAGGGTACTGTTTTTT. It yields the protein CASSQPGGGRVLFF.

This clone was found a few times. The chain carries TRBV12-5 and TRBJ1-3; D not resolved. Germline CDR1 LGHNT, CDR2 FRNRAP. Trimming cost V 2 bases and J 0 bases, with 11 bases left between them. This CDR3 is 16 amino acids long. The CDR3 protein is CASGLKAGNSGNTIYF. In DNA form, the CDR3 reads TGTGCTAGTGGTTTGAAGGCAGGAAACTCTGGAAACACCATATATTTT.

The chain uses TRBV19 and TRBJ1-3; no firm D call. The V end lost 4 bases, the J end lost 0 bases, and 13 bases lay between the germline ends. The V gene's germline CDR1 is LNHDA and CDR2 SQIVND (reference sequence). The CDR3 length is 16 residues. The DNA of the CDR3 is TGTGCCAGTAGTACGGCGCAGCCAGGCTCTGGAAACACCATATATTTT. It is translated as CASSTAQPGSGNTIYF.

This chain connects TRBV29-1 to TRBJ1-1, with TRBD1 identical over 10 bases. The CDR3 consists of 12 residues. V lost 3 bases, J lost 11 bases, and 6 bases stayed unmatched. Germline loops: CDR1 SQVTM, CDR2 ANQGSEA. CDR3 sequence: CSVEGTGVLAFF. CDR3 DNA: TGCAGCGTTGAGGGGACAGGGGTGTTGGCTTTCTTT. The entire variable domain, with the rest obtained from reference TRBV29-1 and TRBJ1-1, is as follows: SAVISQKPSRDICQRGTSLTIQCQVDSQVTMMFWYRQQPGQSLTLIATANQGSEATYESGFVIDKFPISRPNLTFSTLTVSNMSPEDSSIYLCSVEGTGVLAFFGQGTRLTVV.

In this sample, this clone turned up once. J is TRBJ1-2 and V is TRBV19; D is uncertain. CDR1 and CDR2 (germline): LNHDA, SQIVND (reference sequence). With 1 base removed from V and 0 bases from J, the gap between germline ends came to 9 bases. This CDR3 has 15 amino acids. The chain's CDR3 is CASSIGPSTNYGYTF. The CDR3, as DNA: TGTGCCAGTAGTATAGGGCCGTCGACTAACTATGGCTACACCTTC.

This clone was seen more than once but under ten times. The V call is TRBV18, the J call TRBJ1-1; D remains ambiguous. CDR3 length: 13 amino acids. Germline assignment: CDR1 KGHSH and CDR2 LQKENI. The V end was cut by 3 bases, the J end by 0 bases, with 5 bases between. CDR3 in DNA: TGTGCCAGCTCACCGGCATTGAACACTGAAGCTTTCTTT. It yields the protein CASSPALNTEAFF.

This chain joins TRBV7-2 and TRBJ1-1, with 7 bases aligning to TRBD1. Germline CDR1 is SGHTA and CDR2 is FQGNSA. The V segment lost 4 bases and the J segment 1 base; nucleotides outside the gene matches: 9. This CDR3 is built from 16 residues. In DNA form, the CDR3 reads TGTGCCAGCAGCTCATCCCCGGGACAGCAGAACACTGAAGCTTTCTTT. Translating gives CASSSSPGQQNTEAFF. Complete variable domain (other parts from reference TRBV7-2 and TRBJ1-1): GAGVSQSPSNKVTEKGKDVELRCDPISGHTALYWYRQSLGQGLEFLIYFQGNSAPDKSGLPSDRFSAERTGGSVSTLTIQRTQQEDSAVYLCASSSSPGQQNTEAFFGQGTRLTVV.

The chain couples TRBV30 to TRBJ1-2; D call uncertain. The CDR3 extends over 14 amino acids. V was clipped by 6 bases and J by 2 bases, with 16 bases between them. Germline V gene data show CDR1 as GTSNPN and CDR2 as SVGIG (reference sequence). CDR3 DNA: TGTGCCTGTATTCCATTTGGGCTCAACTATGGCTACACCTTC. This codes for CACIPFGLNYGYTF.

The rearrangement uses TRBV5-1 and TRBJ2-7; D gene uncertain. The CDR3 loop spans 15 amino acids. Germline-derived CDR1 and CDR2 are SGHRS and YFSETQ. Trimming removed 2 bases at V and 4 bases at J, with 16 bases between. DNA of the CDR3: TGCGCCAGCAGCTTAAGACCAAGCGCTGGGTACGAGCAGTACTTC. Its protein is CASSLRPSAGYEQYF.

The V gene is TRBV9, the J gene TRBJ1-1; D might be TRBD1 (5 bases). The CDR3 sequence is 15 residues long. V was pared by 4 bases and J by 0 bases, with 13 bases between. CDR1 SGDLS and CDR2 YYNGEE come from the germline V gene. In nucleotides, the CDR3 is TGTGCCAGCAGCCTGGGGGGGACCATGAACACTGAAGCTTTCTTT. Its translation: CASSLGGTMNTEAFF.

This clone was detected once. V and J are TRBV7-2 and TRBJ1-6, with D unresolved. Trimming stripped 1 base from V and 7 bases from J, with 14 bases between. The CDR3 sequence is 16 residues long. The germline V gene encodes CDR1 SGHTA and CDR2 FQGNSA. The CDR3 here is CASSLDDGLPNSPLHF. For the CDR3, the DNA is TGTGCCAGCAGCTTAGACGATGGCCTCCCAAATTCACCCCTCCACTTT.